This T cell receptor beta chain is drawn from a study of cytomegalovirus exposure and HLA in healthy donors. Study context: It was reported in a later analysis that the same platform had been used for the 120 validation repertoires as for the roughly 670 first-cohort repertoires.

TCRdb's copy holds only in-frame clones and misses some; the assay was immunoSEQ multiplex PCR. The sample records fewer than 250,000 clones, just under 90% being singletons. Deletions cut 3 bases from V and 5 bases from J, with 9 bases between. Germline-derived CDR1 and CDR2 are SGDLS and YYNGEE. This CDR3 has 13 amino acids. As regards this clone: Its matching antigen is unknown.

Study-wide findings and caveats: There were 164 TCR beta chains listed as cytomegalovirus-associated. TCR sequences were mostly rare, though some public TCRs occurred in many donors. In the approximately 120 validation repertoires, a later analysis found that first-cohort TCR clusters tended to co-occur.

Sequenced sample: PBMCs. The V gene is TRBV9, the J gene TRBJ2-1; tentatively, D is TRBD2 (5 bases). The sequence derives from a man between 18 and 35 years old in good health and CMV-seronegative. CDR3 sequence reads: CASSADYDNEQFF. CDR3 DNA sequence: TGTGCCAGCAGCGCCGACTACGACAATGAGCAGTTCTTC.